The 4 T cell receptor beta chains below were found in one sample sequenced in a study of T cell clones after liver transplantation. Clones were read by immunoSEQ multiplex PCR, and TCRdb kept only the in-frame ones, dropping some. In the table there are roughly 73,000 clones, roughly 80% of which are singletons. The sequencing used CD4+ T cells from blood, collected before liver transplant. Receptors originate from a human donor who received a liver transplant.

J is TRBJ2-7 and V is TRBV4-2; TRBD1 agrees at 9 bases. The CDR3 contains 16 residues. V lost 4 bases, J lost 6 bases, and 13 bases stayed unmatched. Germline V CDR1 and CDR2: LGHNA, YNFKEQ. CDR3 region: CASSLQPPGTGSEQYF. The CDR3 DNA reads as TGTGCCAGCAGCCTTCAACCACCCGGGACAGGGAGCGAGCAGTACTTC.

CDR3 in amino acids: CASSFLTSGTTDTQYF. In DNA, the CDR3 is TGTGCCAGCAGCTTCTTGACTAGCGGGACCACAGATACGCAGTATTTT. The chain employs TRBV5-6 and TRBJ2-3, with 11 bases that match TRBD2. Germline V gene data show CDR1 as SGHDT and CDR2 as YYEEEE. The junction had 4 bases not matched to a gene; V was cut back by 2 bases and J by 2 bases. This CDR3 spans 16 amino acids.

This rearrangement joins TRBV4-1 to TRBJ1-1; D possibly corresponds to TRBD1 (6 bases). Germline V gene data show CDR1 as MGHRA and CDR2 as YSYEKL. The CDR3 is 16 residues long. V lost 3 bases and J lost 3, with 17 bases in between. CDR3 sequence: CASSQALKQGYTEAFF. The CDR3 region has the DNA TGCGCCAGCAGCCAGGCCCTCAAACAGGGCTACACTGAAGCTTTCTTT.

V and J are TRBV2 and TRBJ2-1; D is possibly TRBD2 (6 bases). Trimming left V 7 bases short and J 2 bases short, with 12 bases between. This CDR3 region has 14 residues. Germline V CDR1 and CDR2: SNHLY, FYNNEI. The CDR3, as DNA: TGTGCCAGCATGGAGGAGCGGGCCTACAATGAGCAGTTCTTC. Amino acids: CASMEERAYNEQFF.